This TCR beta chain was found in a study of beta chain features in type 1 diabetes. The isolated RNA, all of it, was reverse transcribed, so expressed TCRB transcripts were what got sequenced. TCRdb's table, derived via immunoSEQ multiplex PCR, lists solely in-frame clones and lacks some. The sample holds 620,000 or so clones, 15% seen once. Germline values: CDR1 MNHNS, CDR2 SASEGT. V lost 6 bases to trimming and J lost 7 bases; unmatched junction nucleotides: 9. This CDR3 region has 15 residues. The clonotype originates from a man younger than 35 in good health. This chain joins TRBV6-1 and TRBJ1-4; 9 bases agree with TRBD1. The source material was naive CD4+ T cells from blood. The CDR3 nucleotides read TGTGCCAGCAGAGCGGACAGGGGTTTGGCTGAAAAACTGTTTTTT. Its translation is CASRADRGLAEKLFF.